This TCR beta chain came from a study of somatic mutations in cytotoxic T cells in rheumatoid arthritis. The overall study: The flow sorting of some V beta antibody-stained T-cell populations reached nearly 100% purity, and the sorted populations included V beta1+ cells sequenced for TCRB.

Clones were read by immunoSEQ multiplex PCR, and TCRdb kept only the in-frame ones, dropping some. This sample carries roughly 2,500 clones, over 60% of them seen once, and the ten largest clones take 44%. This receptor was identified in an older man with rheumatoid arthritis. Material: CD8+ T cells sorted from blood.

The CDR3 bases are TGTGCCAGCAGAGAACGGACAGGGGAGCGCTATGGCTACACCTTC. Translated: CASRERTGERYGYTF. This rearrangement joins TRBV2 to TRBJ1-2; 9 nucleotides align to TRBD1. J gave up 4 bases and V 6 bases, and 9 bases lay outside the gene matches. CDR1 is SNHLY, CDR2 FYNNEI, per germline. CDR3 length: 15 amino acids.